This record looks at one T cell receptor beta chain sequence and its context. The target antigen is unknown. This sample is part of a study of CXCR3-negative and CXCR3-positive naive CD8 T cells. The wider study: Libraries each contributed about 1.5 +/- 0.3 million TRB reads, for roughly 140 million in total.

The CDR3 is 14 amino acids. The germline V gene has CDR1 SQVTM and CDR2 ANQGSEA. Naive CD8+ T cells had a CD45RO-CCR7+CD27+CD95- phenotype. The method, 5' RACE with UMI labels, was used to prepare the TRB cDNA libraries. TCRdb re-analyzed the 5' RACE reads; it lists each CDR3 protein once, without DNA. Listed are around 140,000 distinct CDR3 sequences; 0.41% falls within the top ten. Overall study results and limits: Similar TRBV-TRBJ usage was seen in naive cells (both CXCR3-negative and CXCR3-positive), but memory cells differed. Diversity in memory CD8+ cells fell much lower than the comparably high levels seen in both naive subsets. A higher hydrophobicity marked the TRB CDR3s of CXCR3-positive naive cells versus CXCR3-negative naive cells.

The sequenced material came from naive CXCR3+ CD8+ T cells from blood. Specified subset: CD45RO-CCR7+CD27+CD95- naive CD8+ T cells expressing CXCR3 (TNR3+). The chain combines TRBV29-1 with TRBJ2-5; the D call from TCRdb, TRBD1, cannot be confirmed without DNA. The receptor comes from a human donor in good health. Some clones in this sample may be carry-over from other donors' samples. CDR3 in amino acids: CSVEDDDRGETQYF. Supplemented by reference TRBV29-1 and TRBJ2-5, the full variable domain reads SAVISQKPSRDICQRGTSLTIQCQVDSQVTMMFWYRQQPGQSLTLIATANQGSEATYESGFVIDKFPISRPNLTFSTLTVSNMSPEDSSIYLCSVEDDDRGETQYFGPGTRLLVL.